This T cell receptor beta chain was recovered during a study of T cell repertoires in cytomegalovirus infection. Study as a whole: Recently identified HLA-C-restricted and well-studied HLA-B-restricted CMV epitopes were used. Public TCR beta signatures indicated both CMV infection and matching HLA type.

Study-wide points: What dominated the ex vivo response were HLA-C-restricted CMV-specific TCR beta clonotypes.

TCRdb fed the reads into MiXCR, producing one record per CDR3 protein. Here the sample spans hundreds of thousands of distinct CDR3 sequences, about 39% being singletons. The sample holds a few counts of this clonotype. Its antigen is unidentified. V dropped 2 bases and J dropped 5; count of bases not matched to a gene: 4. The CDR3 runs 15 residues. Germline loops: CDR1 LGHNA, CDR2 YSLEER. The TCR was taken from a human donor in good health (CMV status not recorded). Some clones in this sample may be carry-over from other donors' samples. The sample here was cultured PBMCs, taken from culture after CMV antigen stimulation. The chain joins TRBV4-3 to TRBJ2-3; TRBD2 agrees at 10 bases. The CDR3 sequence is CASSQLAGEVDTQYF. The CDR3 DNA sequence: TGCGCCAGCAGCCAACTAGCGGGAGAGGTAGATACGCAGTATTTT.